This T cell receptor beta chain was sequenced for a study of blood T cell repertoires in COVID-19. About the research overall: The cDNA or gDNA used as material had been derived from T cells, B-cell-depleted T cells, or PBMCs.

V shed 0 bases and J shed 2 bases, with 20 bases lying between them. CDR3 length: 18 amino acids. Germline V gene data show CDR1 as SGHRS and CDR2 as YFSETQ. Method: immunoSEQ multiplex PCR; TCRdb's copy keeps in-frame clones and lacks some. The data contain about 130,000 clones, about nine tenths of them seen just once; the ten biggest clones take up 10%. Material: peripheral blood. The rearrangement links TRBV5-1 to TRBJ1-1, with D possibly being TRBD1 (5 bases). This receptor was taken from a man aged 50 to 59 with acute or convalescent COVID-19. The CDR3 bases are TGCGCCAGCAGCTTGGAAGGTTTTACAGGAGGGATCAACACTGAAGCTTTCTTT. Amino acids: CASSLEGFTGGINTEAFF.